The rows below give T cell receptor beta chains drawn from one sample of a study of cytomegalovirus exposure and HLA in healthy donors. This table comes from immunoSEQ multiplex PCR, and its TCRdb copy is limited to in-frame clones, with some not included. The sample holds roughly 100,000 clones, less than 85% seen once. The specimen sequenced was PBMCs. The receptors were gathered from a woman aged 60-70 years in good health and CMV-seropositive. Both conserved end residues are part of each CDR3. The order of the fields is V gene, clone size, J gene, D gene, CDR3 protein, CDR3 DNA. A D gene is named only where the DNA matches it firmly. Not all rows give a size; the values are once, few, many and, for expanded clones, a class.

TRBV7-3	NA	TRBJ2-2	NA	CASSLFPDTGELFF	TGTGCCAGCAGCTTATTCCCCGACACCGGGGAGCTGTTTTTT
TRBV9	NA	TRBJ1-2	NA	CASSSGKLGSGGYTF	TGTGCCAGCAGCTCCGGGAAGTTGGGATCGGGAGGCTACACCTTC
TRBV6-4	few	TRBJ2-3	NA	CASSVDYTDTQYF	TGTGCCAGCAGTGTGGACTACACAGATACGCAGTATTTT
TRBV18	NA	TRBJ1-2	TRBD1	CASSPGQDYGYTF	TGTGCCAGCTCACCAGGACAGGACTATGGCTACACCTTC
TRBV7-9	NA	TRBJ2-1	TRBD2	CASSPQGTSGRYDNEQFF	TGTGCCAGCAGCCCCCAAGGGACTAGCGGGAGATATGACAATGAGCAGTTCTTC
TRBV6-5	NA	TRBJ1-3	NA	CASSYPQGTIYF	TGTGCCAGCAGTTACCCCCAGGGCACCATATATTTT
TRBV28	NA	TRBJ1-4	NA	CASSPPATNEKLFF	TGTGCCAGCAGCCCTCCAGCAACTAATGAAAAACTGTTTTTT
TRBV7-9	few	TRBJ2-7	TRBD2	CASSPPGLEYEQYF	TGTGCCAGCAGCCCACCGGGACTAGAATACGAGCAGTACTTC
TRBV10-3	NA	TRBJ2-3	TRBD2	CAISLAGGADTQYF	TGTGCCATCTCGCTAGCGGGAGGAGCAGATACGCAGTATTTT
TRBV10-3	NA	TRBJ2-1	TRBD2	CAIKAGDSYNEQFF	TGTGCCATCAAGGCGGGAGACTCATACAATGAGCAGTTCTTC
TRBV13	NA	TRBJ2-7	NA	CASSSGPQGEQYF	TGTGCCAGCAGCTCGGGGCCACAGGGTGAGCAGTACTTC
TRBV6-4	NA	TRBJ2-3	TRBD1	CASSPQGARTDTQYF	TGTGCCAGCAGCCCCCAGGGGGCGCGCACAGATACGCAGTATTTT
TRBV5-1	NA	TRBJ2-4	TRBD2	CASKDSGVDIQYF	TGCGCCAGCAAGGATAGCGGGGTAGACATTCAGTACTTC
TRBV5-4	NA	TRBJ2-1	TRBD2	CASSQTSGSYNEQFF	TGTGCCAGCAGCCAGACTAGCGGGAGTTACAATGAGCAGTTCTTC
TRBV7-3	NA	TRBJ2-1	NA	CASSPTASYNEQFF	TGTGCCAGCAGTCCGACAGCCTCCTACAATGAGCAGTTCTTC
TRBV19	NA	TRBJ1-5	TRBD1	CASSRQGASNQPQHF	TGTGCCAGTAGTAGACAGGGGGCGAGCAATCAGCCCCAGCATTTT
TRBV30	NA	TRBJ1-1	TRBD1	CAWNRGTEAFF	TGTGCCTGGAACAGGGGCACTGAAGCTTTCTTT
TRBV4-2	NA	TRBJ2-1	TRBD2	CASSQAGSGRAGNEQFF	TGTGCCAGCAGCCAAGCAGGAAGCGGGAGGGCCGGCAATGAGCAGTTCTTC
TRBV25-1	NA	TRBJ2-1	TRBD2	CASSRGLAGPNEQFF	TGTGCCAGCAGTAGGGGACTAGCGGGACCTAATGAGCAGTTCTTC
TRBV9	NA	TRBJ1-1	NA	CASSAGVGTEAFF	TGTGCCAGCAGCGCGGGGGTGGGCACTGAAGCTTTCTTT
TRBV7-3	NA	TRBJ2-5	TRBD2	CASSLGLAGQTQYF	TGTGCCAGCAGCTTAGGACTAGCGGGACAGACCCAGTACTTC
TRBV10-3	few	TRBJ2-2	TRBD1	CAIPTSGGSNTGELFF	TGTGCCATCCCTACCTCAGGGGGCTCGAACACCGGGGAGCTGTTTTTT
TRBV27	NA	TRBJ1-2	NA	CASSLGQGYGYTF	TGTGCCAGCAGTTTAGGGCAGGGTTACGGCTACACCTTC
TRBV27	NA	TRBJ2-2	TRBD1	CASRTQGATPFGELFF	TGTGCCAGCAGAACACAGGGGGCAACACCCTTCGGGGAGCTGTTTTTT
TRBV9	NA	TRBJ2-5	TRBD2	CASSVSSGSETQYF	TGTGCCAGCAGCGTATCGAGCGGGAGTGAGACCCAGTACTTC
TRBV18	NA	TRBJ2-7	NA	CASSPAGSSYEQYF	TGTGCCAGCTCCCCCGCGGGCAGCTCCTACGAGCAGTACTTC
TRBV18	NA	TRBJ1-1	TRBD1	CASSPVLQGSTEAFF	TGTGCCAGCTCACCGGTTTTACAGGGGAGCACTGAAGCTTTCTTT
TRBV10-3	few	TRBJ2-6	NA	CAISDQGISGANVLTF	TGTGCCATCAGTGATCAGGGGATATCAGGGGCCAACGTCCTGACTTTC
TRBV5-6	NA	TRBJ2-1	TRBD2	CASSFSGLLYNEQFF	TGTGCCAGCAGCTTCTCGGGACTACTCTACAATGAGCAGTTCTTC
TRBV15	NA	TRBJ2-1	NA	CATSRATETLEEQFF	TGTGCCACCAGCAGAGCTACGGAGACCCTGGAGGAGCAGTTCTTC
TRBV9	NA	TRBJ2-5	TRBD1	CASSEGTGGPQETQYF	TGTGCCAGCAGCGAGGGGACAGGGGGCCCTCAAGAGACCCAGTACTTC
TRBV18	NA	TRBJ2-4	NA	CASSPSQAKNIQYF	TGTGCCAGCTCACCAAGTCAGGCCAAAAACATTCAGTACTTC
TRBV28	NA	TRBJ1-5	NA	CASSSHPGHGNQPQHF	TGTGCCAGCAGCTCTCATCCGGGACACGGAAATCAGCCCCAGCATTTT
TRBV11-2	NA	TRBJ2-7	TRBD2	CASRRAGVTYEQYF	TGTGCCAGCAGGCGAGCGGGAGTCACCTACGAGCAGTACTTC
TRBV5-1	few	TRBJ2-7	TRBD1	CASSVRDRASQYF	TGCGCCAGCAGCGTCCGGGACAGGGCTTCGCAGTACTTC
TRBV9	NA	TRBJ1-1	TRBD1	CASSVGDRNTEAFF	TGTGCCAGCAGCGTAGGGGACAGGAACACTGAAGCTTTCTTT
TRBV12-5	NA	TRBJ2-1	TRBD2	CASGLAGGGNEQFF	TGTGCTAGTGGTTTAGCGGGGGGGGGAAATGAGCAGTTCTTC
TRBV4-2	NA	TRBJ1-4	NA	CASSQERGEKLFF	TGTGCCAGCAGCCAAGAAAGGGGGGAAAAACTGTTTTTT
TRBV6-5	NA	TRBJ2-7	NA	CASSRAMGAEQYF	TGTGCCAGCAGCCGGGCTATGGGGGCCGAGCAGTACTTC
TRBV13	NA	TRBJ2-7	NA	CASSLGGGEQYF	TGTGCCAGCAGCTTAGGAGGGGGCGAGCAGTACTTC
TRBV4-1	NA	TRBJ2-2	NA	CASSQDVYFTGELFF	TGCGCCAGCAGCCAAGATGTCTACTTCACCGGGGAGCTGTTTTTT
TRBV25-1	NA	TRBJ1-1	NA	CANSARWQGNTEAFF	TGTGCCAACAGTGCTCGCTGGCAGGGGAACACTGAAGCTTTCTTT